This is a list of T cell receptor beta chains from one sample in a study of early T cells in non-severe SARS-CoV-2 infection. TCRdb analysed the 5' RACE reads with MiXCR anew, one entry per CDR3 protein. This table has tens of thousands of distinct CDR3 sequences, 12% appearing once. Sequencing input: whole blood. The receptors here all came from an adult who was a healthcare worker with PCR-confirmed SARS-CoV-2 infection or an uninfected control (not recorded which). Both conserved end residues are part of each CDR3. D genes are given only for firm matches. The size entry is marked missing in some rows and otherwise reads once, few, many or a size class.

j_call v_call clone_size d_call cdr3_aa cdr3_nt
TRBJ1-2 TRBV12-3/TRBV12-4 NA NA CASCRASEGYTF TGTGCCAGCTGCCGGGCCTCTGAAGGCTACACCTTC
TRBJ1-1 TRBV28 many NA CASRRGPLSEAFF TGTGCCAGCAGGAGAGGTCCTTTATCTGAAGCTTTCTTT
TRBJ2-1 TRBV6-4 NA TRBD1 CASSATGDYNEQFF TGTGCCAGCAGTGCAACAGGGGACTACAATGAGCAGTTCTTC
TRBJ2-1 TRBV5-4 few NA CASSAQGGRGFF TGTGCCAGCAGCGCGCAAGGTGGACGGGGGTTCTTC
TRBJ1-6 TRBV12-3/TRBV12-4 NA NA CASSIRIHRSSYNSPLHF TGTGCCAGCAGTATACGGATACACAGAAGCTCCTATAATTCACCCCTCCACTTT
TRBJ1-5 TRBV7-9 many NA CASSPGRNQPQHF TGTGCCAGCAGCCCCGGCAGAAATCAGCCCCAGCATTTT
TRBJ2-1 TRBV29-1 many TRBD2 CSGTGTSVANEQFF TGCAGCGGAACCGGGACTAGCGTCGCGAATGAGCAGTTCTTC
TRBJ1-4 TRBV19 many TRBD1 CASLGQGTGDEKLFF TGTGCCAGCCTCGGCCAGGGGACAGGGGATGAAAAACTGTTTTTT
TRBJ2-1 TRBV20-1 many TRBD2 CSAAAPRSGLAGGEQFF TGCAGTGCTGCTGCTCCTCGCTCGGGACTAGCGGGTGGGGAGCAGTTCTTC
TRBJ2-1 TRBV4-2 NA NA CASSQEGRPPYNEQFF TGTGCCAGCAGCCAAGAGGGTCGGCCCCCCTACAATGAGCAGTTCTTC
TRBJ2-7 TRBV29-1 NA TRBD2 CSVGTSLSYEQYF TGCAGCGTGGGGACTAGTCTTTCCTACGAGCAGTACTTC
TRBJ2-3 TRBV7-2 NA NA CASSLVIDTQYF TGTGCCAGCAGCTTAGTAATTGATACGCAGTATTTT
TRBJ2-1 TRBV28 NA NA CASPQDVLPIF TGTGCCAGCCCGCAGGACGTGCTTCCGATCTTC
TRBJ2-5 TRBV18 few NA CASSPRWRETQYF TGTGCCAGCTCACCAAGGTGGAGAGAGACCCAGTACTTC
TRBJ2-2 TRBV6-5 many TRBD2 CASTAGETTGELFF TGTGCCAGCACGGCGGGGGAGACCACCGGGGAGCTGTTTTTT
TRBJ1-2 TRBV29-1 few NA CSVPGRSGYTF TGCAGCGTCCCGGGACGGAGCGGCTACACCTTC
TRBJ2-7 TRBV15 few NA CATSRGQEGNEQYF TGTGCCACCAGCAGGGGTCAGGAAGGGAACGAGCAGTACTTC
TRBJ2-5 TRBV10-2 many NA CASSEGNQETQYF TGCGCCAGCAGTGAAGGGAATCAAGAGACCCAGTACTTC
TRBJ2-1 TRBV18 NA TRBD2 CASSSPGLAAYNEQFF TGTGCCAGCTCATCACCGGGACTAGCGGCCTACAATGAGCAGTTCTTC
TRBJ2-3 TRBV29-1 many TRBD2 CSVAPSGGGSDTQYF TGCAGCGTTGCCCCTAGCGGGGGTGGCTCAGATACGCAGTATTTT
TRBJ2-2 TRBV7-9 many TRBD2 CASSSWAGGRTGELFF TGTGCCAGCAGCTCCTGGGCGGGGGGCCGCACCGGGGAGCTGTTTTTT
TRBJ2-2 TRBV7-6 NA NA CASSLVGGNTGELFF TGTGCCAGCAGCTTAGTAGGGGGAAACACCGGGGAGCTGTTTTTT